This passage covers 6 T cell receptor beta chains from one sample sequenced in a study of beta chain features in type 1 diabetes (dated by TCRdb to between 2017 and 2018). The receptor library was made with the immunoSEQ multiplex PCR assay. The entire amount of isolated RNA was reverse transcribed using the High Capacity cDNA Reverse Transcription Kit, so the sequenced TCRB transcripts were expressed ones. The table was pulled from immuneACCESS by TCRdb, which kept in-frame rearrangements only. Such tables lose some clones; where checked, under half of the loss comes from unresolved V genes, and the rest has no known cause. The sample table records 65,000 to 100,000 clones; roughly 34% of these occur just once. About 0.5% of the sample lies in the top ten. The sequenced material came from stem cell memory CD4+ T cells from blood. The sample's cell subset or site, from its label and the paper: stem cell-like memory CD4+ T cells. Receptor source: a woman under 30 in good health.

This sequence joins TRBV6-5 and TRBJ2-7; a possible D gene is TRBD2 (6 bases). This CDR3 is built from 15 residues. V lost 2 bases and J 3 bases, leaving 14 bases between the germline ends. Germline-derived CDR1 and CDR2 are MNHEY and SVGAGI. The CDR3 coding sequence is TGTGCCAGCAGTTACGATAGCGGCCTACGCTACGAGCAGTACTTC. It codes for CASSYDSGLRYEQYF.

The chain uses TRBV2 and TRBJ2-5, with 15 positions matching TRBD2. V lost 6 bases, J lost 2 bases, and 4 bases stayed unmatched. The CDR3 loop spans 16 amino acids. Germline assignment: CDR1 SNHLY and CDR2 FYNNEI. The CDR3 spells CASSPGTSGGQETQYF. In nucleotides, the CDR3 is TGTGCCAGCAGCCCCGGGACTAGCGGGGGGCAAGAGACCCAGTACTTC.

As DNA, the CDR3 is TGCGCCAGCAGTCAACCCGCGGGACAGACTGACTACGAGCAGTACTTC. It yields the protein CASSQPAGQTDYEQYF. V usage is TRBV4-1 and J usage is TRBJ2-5; a possible D gene is TRBD1 (7 bases). The last part of the DNA fits TRBJ2-7 better; the J call may be wrong. The length of the CDR3 is 16 residues. The V gene's germline CDR1 is MGHRA and CDR2 YSYEKL.

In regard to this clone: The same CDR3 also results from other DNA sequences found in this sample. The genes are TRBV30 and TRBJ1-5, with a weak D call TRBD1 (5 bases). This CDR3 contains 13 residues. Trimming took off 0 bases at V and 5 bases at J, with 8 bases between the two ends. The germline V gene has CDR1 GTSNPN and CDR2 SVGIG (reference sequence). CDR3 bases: TGTGCCTGGAGTGTAAGGGGCTATCAGCCCCAGCATTTT. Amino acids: CAWSVRGYQPQHF. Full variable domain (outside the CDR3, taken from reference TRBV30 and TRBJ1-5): SQTIHQWPATLVQPVGSPLSLECTVEGTSNPNLYWYRQAAGRGLQLLFYSVGIGQISSEVPQNLSASRPQDRQFILSSKKLLLSDSGFYLCAWSVRGYQPQHFGDGTRLSIL.

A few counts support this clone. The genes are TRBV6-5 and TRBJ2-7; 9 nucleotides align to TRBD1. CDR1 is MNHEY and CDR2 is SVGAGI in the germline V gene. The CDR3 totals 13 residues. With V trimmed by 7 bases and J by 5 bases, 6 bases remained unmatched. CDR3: CASMSGQGHEQYF. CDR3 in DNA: TGTGCCAGCATGTCCGGACAGGGGCACGAGCAGTACTTC.

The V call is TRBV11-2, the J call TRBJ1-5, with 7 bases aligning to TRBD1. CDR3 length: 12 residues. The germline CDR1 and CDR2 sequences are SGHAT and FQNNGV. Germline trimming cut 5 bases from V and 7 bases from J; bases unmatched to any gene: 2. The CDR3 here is CASSQQGQPQHF. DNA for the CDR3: TGTGCCAGCAGCCAACAGGGGCAGCCCCAGCATTTT.